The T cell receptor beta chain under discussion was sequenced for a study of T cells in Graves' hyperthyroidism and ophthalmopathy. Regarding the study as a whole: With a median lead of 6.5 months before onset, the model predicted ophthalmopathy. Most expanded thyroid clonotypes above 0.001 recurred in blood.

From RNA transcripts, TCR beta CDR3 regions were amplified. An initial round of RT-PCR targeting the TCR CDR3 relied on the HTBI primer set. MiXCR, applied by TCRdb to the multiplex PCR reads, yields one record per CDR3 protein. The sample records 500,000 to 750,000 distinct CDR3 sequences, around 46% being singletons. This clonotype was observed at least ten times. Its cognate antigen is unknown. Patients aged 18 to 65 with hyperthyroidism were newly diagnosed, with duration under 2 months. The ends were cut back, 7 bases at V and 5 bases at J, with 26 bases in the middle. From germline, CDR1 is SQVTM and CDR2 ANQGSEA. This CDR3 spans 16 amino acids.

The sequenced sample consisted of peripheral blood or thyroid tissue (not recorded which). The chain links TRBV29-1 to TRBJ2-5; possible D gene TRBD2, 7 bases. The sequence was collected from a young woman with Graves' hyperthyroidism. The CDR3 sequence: CSGGWGRGRARETQYF. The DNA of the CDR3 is TGCAGCGGAGGGTGGGGAAGGGGGAGGGCCCGGGAGACCCAGTACTTC.